What follows are 15 T cell receptor beta chains derived from one specimen sequenced in a study of cytomegalovirus exposure and HLA in healthy donors. Primers: 60 Vbeta forward and 13 Jbeta reverse. Some clones are missing from TCRdb's copy, which holds only in-frame ones; the method was immunoSEQ multiplex PCR. The profile shows about 190,000 clones, approximately 80% of them singletons. Source material: PBMCs. These receptors were taken from a woman aged 25 to 39 in good health and CMV-seropositive.

The rearrangement uses TRBV5-4 and TRBJ2-7, with D possibly being TRBD1 (6 bases). Germline CDR1 and CDR2: SGHNT and YYREEE (reference sequence). The CDR3 extends over 13 amino acids. V was cut by 0 bases and J by 5 bases, with 9 bases left in between. The chain's CDR3 is CASSLGQADEQYF. Here the CDR3 DNA reads TGTGCCAGCAGCTTGGGACAGGCTGACGAGCAGTACTTC.

This clone was detected only once. The chain recombines TRBV5-1 with TRBJ2-5; D is uncertain. The V gene lost 4 bases and the J gene lost 2 bases, with 12 bases spanning the gap. The germline V gene encodes CDR1 SGHRS and CDR2 YFSETQ. This CDR3 region has 14 residues. CDR3 protein: CASSPTVAQETQYF. CDR3 sequence (DNA): TGCGCCAGCAGCCCAACAGTCGCACAAGAGACCCAGTACTTC.

V is TRBV15 and J is TRBJ1-2; TRBD1 is a possible D gene (5 bases). V was trimmed by 0 bases and J by 6 bases, leaving 17 bases between them. Germline V gene sequence: CDR1 LNHNV, CDR2 YYDKDF (reference sequence). The CDR3 totals 16 residues. CDR3 sequence (DNA): TGTGCCACCAGCAGAGATTCTCGCCTCTGGGGCCATGGCTACACCTTC. This gives the protein CATSRDSRLWGHGYTF.

The chain employs TRBV5-4 and TRBJ1-6, with 9 positions matching TRBD1. The CDR3 loop spans 14 amino acids. In germline, CDR1 is SGHNT, CDR2 YYREEE (reference sequence). Trimming at V came to 1 base and at J to 9 bases, leaving 2 bases not matched to a gene. The CDR3 sequence: CASSLRDRVSPLHF. CDR3 bases: TGTGCCAGCAGCTTGAGGGACAGGGTTTCACCCCTCCACTTT.

This sequence joins TRBV6-5 and TRBJ2-1; D might be TRBD1 (6 bases). This CDR3 is built from 14 residues. Trimming cost V 7 bases and J 9 bases, with 19 bases left between them. Germline assignment: CDR1 MNHEY and CDR2 SVGAGI. DNA of the CDR3: TGTGCCAGCACCTGGGACACCTCAGCGACTGAGCAGTTCTTC. This encodes CASTWDTSATEQFF.

The V call is TRBV5-5, the J call TRBJ1-1; TRBD1 is a possible D gene (5 bases). CDR1 SGHKS and CDR2 YYEKEE come from the germline V gene (reference sequence). V shed 0 bases and J shed 2 bases, with 14 bases lying between them. The CDR3 extends over 16 amino acids. In nucleotides, the CDR3 is TGTGCCAGCAGCTTGGTTATACAGGCCAAAAACACTGAAGCTTTCTTT. Its translation is CASSLVIQAKNTEAFF.

The CDR3 loop is CASSFGGAVRAQHF. The CDR3 DNA reads as TGTGCCAGCAGTTTTGGGGGGGCGGTACGGGCCCAGCATTTT. This chain joins TRBV28 and TRBJ1-5, with D perhaps matching TRBD1 (6 bases). Trimming left V 3 bases short and J 11 bases short, with 17 bases between. The CDR3 spans 14 residues. The germline V gene has CDR1 MDHEN and CDR2 SYDVKM.

Points on this clone: Germline and junction disagree at one end, which may indicate a read error. The V call is TRBV7-7, the J call TRBJ2-5; D possibly corresponds to TRBD1 (5 bases). The germline V gene has CDR1 SSHAT and CDR2 FNYEAQ (reference sequence). The length of the CDR3 is 13 residues. CDR3 nucleotide sequence: TGTGCTAGCAGCTTAGGGCAGGGCGAGACCCAGTACTTC. Amino acid sequence: CASSLGQGETQYF.

This clone was seen only a few times. The chain has TRBV7-2 and TRBJ2-2, with TRBD2 matching 11 bases. Germline V gene data show CDR1 as SGHTA and CDR2 as FQGNSA. With 2 bases clipped from V and 3 bases from J, the junction kept 5 bases outside the gene matches. The CDR3 runs to 17 residues. CDR3 coding DNA: TGTGCCAGCAGCTTAATAGCGGGAGGGCTTTACACCGGGGAGCTGTTTTTT. Amino acids: CASSLIAGGLYTGELFF.

This clone was detected once. The chain is built from TRBV7-8 and TRBJ2-1; TRBD2 is a possible D gene (6 bases). Trimming shortened V by 8 bases and J by 9 bases, and 17 bases separated the two germline ends. From germline, CDR1 is SGHVS and CDR2 FQNEAQ. This CDR3 is 13 amino acids long. CDR3 nucleotide sequence: TGTGCCAGCCGTTGGGGGGAGAGGACTGAGCAGTTCTTC. Amino acid sequence: CASRWGERTEQFF.

The chain combines TRBV27 with TRBJ2-7, with 7 bases fitting TRBD1. Unmatched junction bases numbered 5, after V lost 3 bases and J lost 6 bases. This CDR3 comprises 13 residues. CDR1 MNHEY and CDR2 SMNVEV come from the germline V gene (reference sequence). In nucleotides, the CDR3 is TGTGCCAGCAGTTTCCGTCACAGGGGCGAGCAGTACTTC. It translates to CASSFRHRGEQYF.

V usage is TRBV19 and J usage is TRBJ1-2, with TRBD1 as a possible D gene (5 bases). The CDR3 contains 14 residues. Germline assignment: CDR1 LNHDA and CDR2 SQIVND (reference sequence). V shed 4 bases and J shed 8 bases, with 17 bases lying between them. The CDR3 sequence is CASSTLGQGSGYTF. The CDR3 region has the DNA TGTGCCAGTAGTACCCTTGGGCAGGGCAGCGGCTACACCTTC.

The chain recombines TRBV19 with TRBJ1-1, with no clear D. CDR1 LNHDA and CDR2 SQIVND come from the germline V gene (reference sequence). V was pared by 9 bases and J by 3 bases, with 14 bases between. The CDR3 contains 13 residues. CDR3 region: CASLSTLYTEAFF. CDR3 nucleotide sequence: TGTGCCAGCCTCTCGACTTTATACACTGAAGCTTTCTTT.

The chain combines TRBV6-1 with TRBJ2-7, with D perhaps TRBD2 (5 bases). The length of the CDR3 is 13 residues. Trimming shortened V by 3 bases and J by 0 bases, and 6 bases separated the two germline ends. Per the germline V gene, CDR1 is MNHNS and CDR2 is SASEGT. CDR3 nucleotide sequence: TGTGCCAGCAGTGAGGGGAGCTCCTACGAGCAGTACTTC. Its translation is CASSEGSSYEQYF.

The gene calls are TRBV5-1 and TRBJ1-6; maybe TRBD1 (6 bases). Deletions cut 3 bases from V and 7 bases from J, with 11 bases between. Germline V gene data show CDR1 as SGHRS and CDR2 as YFSETQ. The CDR3 is 14 amino acids. The CDR3 nucleotides are TGCGCCAGCAGCTCTGACAGGAAAAATTCACCCCTCCACTTT. Its protein product is CASSSDRKNSPLHF.